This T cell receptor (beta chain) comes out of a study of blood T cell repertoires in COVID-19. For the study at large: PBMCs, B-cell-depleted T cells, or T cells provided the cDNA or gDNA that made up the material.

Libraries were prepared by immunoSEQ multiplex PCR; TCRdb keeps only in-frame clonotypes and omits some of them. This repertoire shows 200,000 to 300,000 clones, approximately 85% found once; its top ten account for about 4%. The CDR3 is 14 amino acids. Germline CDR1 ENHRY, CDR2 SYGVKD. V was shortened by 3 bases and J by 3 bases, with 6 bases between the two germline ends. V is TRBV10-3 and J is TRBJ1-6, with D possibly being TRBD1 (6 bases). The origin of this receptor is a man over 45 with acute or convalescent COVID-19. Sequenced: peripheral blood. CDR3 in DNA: TGTGCCATCAGTGACAGGGGCTATAATTCACCCCTCCACTTT. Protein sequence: CAISDRGYNSPLHF.